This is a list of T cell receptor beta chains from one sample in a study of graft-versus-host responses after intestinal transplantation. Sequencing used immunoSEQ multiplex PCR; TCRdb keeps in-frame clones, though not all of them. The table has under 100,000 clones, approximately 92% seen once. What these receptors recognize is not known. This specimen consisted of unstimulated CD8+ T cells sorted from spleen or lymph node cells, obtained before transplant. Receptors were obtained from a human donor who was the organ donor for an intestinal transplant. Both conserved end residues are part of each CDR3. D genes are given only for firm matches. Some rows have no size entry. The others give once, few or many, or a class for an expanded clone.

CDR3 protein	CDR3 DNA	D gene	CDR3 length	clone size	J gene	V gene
CASSFIATYEQYF	TGTGCCAGCAGCTTTATTGCGACCTACGAGCAGTACTTC	.	13	.	TRBJ2-7	TRBV7-9
CASSAADGFYGYTF	TGTGCCAGTAGTGCCGCCGACGGGTTCTATGGCTACACCTTC	.	14	.	TRBJ1-2	TRBV19
CASSRGTGSQPQHF	TGTGCCAGCAGCCGAGGGACAGGGAGTCAGCCCCAGCATTTT	TRBD1	14	.	TRBJ1-5	TRBV5-6
CASSHETEALYFSPLHF	TGCGCCAGCAGCCACGAGACGGAGGCCCTTTATTTTTCACCCCTCCACTTT	.	17	.	TRBJ1-6	TRBV4-1
CASSQGSRGANEQFF	TGTGCCAGCAGCCAGGGGTCCAGGGGAGCCAATGAGCAGTTCTTC	.	15	.	TRBJ2-1	TRBV7-3
CATTPGTVPDEQYF	TGTGCCACCACCCCCGGGACAGTGCCTGACGAGCAGTACTTC	TRBD1	14	.	TRBJ2-7	TRBV19
CASSSPLYGGGYTF	TGTGCCAGCAGTTCCCCCCTGTATGGCGGCGGCTACACCTTC	.	14	.	TRBJ1-2	TRBV27
CASSLDDRNNQPQHF	TGCGCCAGCAGCTTAGACGACAGAAACAATCAGCCCCAGCATTTT	.	15	.	TRBJ1-5	TRBV5-1
CAPLEGDNNQPQHF	TGTGCCCCCCTTGAGGGGGATAACAATCAGCCCCAGCATTTT	.	14	.	TRBJ1-5	TRBV6-7
CASSPPWEGNTDTQYF	TGTGCCAGCAGCCCACCATGGGAGGGGAACACAGATACGCAGTATTTT	TRBD2	16	once	TRBJ2-3	TRBV7-8
CASSFRVNQPQHF	TGTGCCAGTAGTTTCAGGGTCAATCAGCCCCAGCATTTT	.	13	.	TRBJ1-5	TRBV19
CASSWTRGDTEAFF	TGTGCCAGCAGTTGGACCAGGGGAGACACTGAAGCTTTCTTT	.	14	.	TRBJ1-1	TRBV27
CASSLEGTSGGIGYEQYF	TGTGCCAGCAGCTTAGAGGGGACTAGCGGAGGGATTGGCTACGAGCAGTACTTC	TRBD2	18	.	TRBJ2-7	TRBV7-6
CASSLYGGANEQFF	TGTGCCAGCAGCTTGTATGGAGGGGCGAATGAGCAGTTCTTC	.	14	.	TRBJ2-1	TRBV5-5
CAARGTPNTGELFF	TGTGCCGCAAGGGGGACACCGAACACCGGGGAGCTGTTTTTT	.	14	.	TRBJ2-2	TRBV27
CASSFMTGGAYTF	TGTGCCAGCAGCTTCATGACAGGGGGCGCCTACACCTTC	TRBD1	13	.	TRBJ1-2	TRBV27
CSVVSENTEAFF	TGCAGCGTTGTGTCAGAGAACACTGAAGCTTTCTTT	.	12	.	TRBJ1-1	TRBV29-1
CASSKGPNTGTFSSYEQYF	TGTGCCAGCAGTAAGGGACCCAATACCGGGACTTTTAGCTCCTACGAGCAGTACTTC	.	19	.	TRBJ2-7	TRBV27
CASSRQGAAEAFF	TGTGCCAGCAGTAGACAGGGGGCGGCTGAAGCTTTCTTT	TRBD1	13	.	TRBJ1-1	TRBV6-5
CSGLGEGVEQYF	TGCAGCGGGCTCGGGGAGGGGGTCGAGCAGTACTTC	.	12	.	TRBJ2-7	TRBV29-1
CASSSPHGVAGGPQETQYF	TGTGCCAGCAGTTCCCCCCATGGAGTAGCGGGAGGGCCCCAAGAGACCCAGTACTTC	TRBD2	19	.	TRBJ2-5	TRBV28
CAWGLSTEAFF	TGTGCCTGGGGGCTGAGCACTGAAGCTTTCTTT	.	11	.	TRBJ1-1	TRBV30
CASSTGTGSIGNQPQHF	TGTGCCAGCAGCACCGGGACAGGGTCGATAGGCAATCAGCCCCAGCATTTT	TRBD1	17	.	TRBJ1-5	TRBV2
CASSVSSPSTDTQYF	TGTGCCAGCAGCGTTTCTAGCCCCAGCACAGATACGCAGTATTTT	.	15	.	TRBJ2-3	TRBV9
CASSKVGQMLGTEAFF	TGTGCCAGCAGCAAAGTGGGGCAGATGCTGGGCACTGAAGCTTTCTTT	.	16	.	TRBJ1-1	TRBV21-1
CASSFGYPFGEQYF	TGTGCCAGCAGCTTCGGGTATCCCTTTGGGGAGCAGTACTTC	.	14	.	TRBJ2-7	TRBV7-2
CASSFSTGYEQYF	TGCGCCAGCAGCTTTTCGACAGGCTACGAGCAGTACTTC	.	13	.	TRBJ2-7	TRBV5-1
CASREEVEPETQYF	TGTGCCAGCAGAGAAGAGGTGGAGCCAGAGACCCAGTACTTC	.	14	.	TRBJ2-5	TRBV6-6
CASVDPSYQSGGSTDTQYF	TGTGCCAGCGTTGACCCGTCCTACCAAAGCGGGGGGAGCACAGATACGCAGTATTTT	TRBD2	19	.	TRBJ2-3	TRBV2
CASSVRDSNQPQHF	TGTGCCAGTAGTGTCCGGGACAGTAATCAGCCCCAGCATTTT	TRBD1	14	.	TRBJ1-5	TRBV19
CASSFRGITYNEQFF	TGTGCCAGCAGTTTCAGGGGTATAACCTACAATGAGCAGTTCTTC	.	15	.	TRBJ2-1	TRBV28
CASSLRIIAGGDSEQYF	TGTGCCAGCAGTTTACGGATCATAGCGGGGGGGGACTCCGAGCAGTACTTC	TRBD2	17	.	TRBJ2-7	TRBV27
CASGAGVSYEQYF	TGTGCCAGTGGGGCGGGAGTATCCTACGAGCAGTACTTC	TRBD2	13	once	TRBJ2-7	TRBV19
CASSSSTSGGPDTQCF	TGTGCCAGCAGCTCCTCGACTAGCGGGGGGCCCGATACGCAGTGTTTT	TRBD2	16	.	TRBJ2-3	TRBV13
CASSPEGATNEKLFF	TGTGCCAGCAGTCCAGAGGGGGCGACTAATGAAAAACTGTTTTTT	TRBD1	15	.	TRBJ1-4	TRBV27
CASSPCGGCTDTQYF	TGTGCCAGCAGTCCCTGCGGGGGGTGCACAGATACGCAGTATTTT	TRBD2	15	.	TRBJ2-3	TRBV27
CASSFLSYTGTEDNEKLFF	TGTGCCAGCAGTTTCCTCAGCTACACCGGGACTGAAGATAATGAAAAACTGTTTTTT	.	19	once	TRBJ1-4	TRBV28
CASSISASGYNEQFF	TGTGCCAGTAGTATAAGCGCTAGCGGGTACAATGAGCAGTTCTTC	TRBD2	15	.	TRBJ2-1	TRBV19
CAAYLGGGAGGYTF	TGTGCTGCGTACCTAGGCGGGGGCGCAGGTGGCTACACCTTC	.	14	.	TRBJ1-2	TRBV6-1
CASRPDRDETQYF	TGTGCCAGCAGACCGGACAGGGATGAGACCCAGTACTTC	TRBD1	13	.	TRBJ2-5	TRBV28
CASSGNRGIYEQYF	TGTGCCAGCTCGGGGAACAGGGGGATATACGAGCAGTACTTC	TRBD1	14	.	TRBJ2-7	TRBV18
CASSLWRYSGNTIYF	TGTGCCAGCAGCTTATGGAGGTACTCTGGAAACACCATATATTTT	.	15	.	TRBJ1-3	TRBV11-2